This T cell receptor beta chain was documented in a study of CD8 T cells in ankylosing spondylitis. At least ten counts were recorded for this clonotype. Its cognate antigen is unknown. Germline V gives CDR1 MGHRA, CDR2 YSYEKL. V was clipped by 0 bases and J by 12 bases, with 15 bases between them. This CDR3 contains 14 residues. Study observations and caveats: Disease-linked clones reportedly showed significant enrichment in matched ankylosing spondylitis synovial fluid. Disease-linked clones proved CD8+ and comparatively uncommon in peripheral blood. Previous work reported some of these motif variants in the synovial fluid and blood of reactive arthritis.

TCRdb called the 5' RACE reads again in MiXCR, with one record for every CDR3 protein. The repertoire holds about 210,000 distinct CDR3 sequences, 8.2% seen once, with about 5% in the top ten. Specimen: blood, either unsorted or a sorted T cell fraction (not recorded which). This chain connects TRBV4-1 to TRBJ2-1; no firm D call. The sequence came from a female donor with ankylosing spondylitis or in good health (not recorded which). The CDR3 spells CASSQDRVADLQFF. The CDR3 DNA sequence: TGCGCCAGCAGCCAAGATCGGGTAGCAGACTTGCAGTTCTTC.